A single sample gave rise to the 3 T cell receptor beta chains below, sequenced in a study of CD8 T cells in ankylosing spondylitis. Notes on the study in general: Typical of ankylosing spondylitis blood, it appeared, was a TCR beta motif of several highly homologous variants.

No antigen has been identified for these receptors. TCRdb recomputed calls from the 5' RACE reads with MiXCR, one row per CDR3 protein. This sample carries 300,000 to 400,000 distinct CDR3 sequences, under 25% of them seen once, and the ten largest clones take around 17%. The sequenced sample consisted of blood, either unsorted or a sorted T cell fraction (not recorded which). Receptors were obtained from a male donor with ankylosing spondylitis.

V usage is TRBV11-2 and J usage is TRBJ1-6; D remains unclear. Germline CDR1 reads SGHAT; CDR2 reads FQNNGV. This CDR3 spans 18 amino acids. Deletions cut 3 bases from V and 3 bases from J, with 18 bases between. In DNA form, the CDR3 reads TGTGCCAGCAGCTTTTTAAGCCCGACAATTAGCTATAATTCACCCCTCCACTTT. Protein product: CASSFLSPTISYNSPLHF. Using reference TRBV11-2 and TRBJ1-6 for the parts outside the CDR3, the full variable domain is EAGVAQSPRYKIIEKRQSVAFWCNPISGHATLYWYQQILGQGPKLLIQFQNNGVVDDSQLPKDRFSAERLKGVDSTLKIQPAKLEDSAVYLCASSFLSPTISYNSPLHFGNGTRLTVT.

This clonotype was recorded a few times. V usage is TRBV25-1 and J usage is TRBJ1-1; D is unresolved. Germline V lookup: CDR1 MGHDK, CDR2 SYGVNS. V lost 2 bases and J lost 5, with 12 bases in between. This CDR3 is 14 amino acids long. DNA for the CDR3: TGTGCCAGCAGTGAAGCGAGCAGGATTACTGAAGCTTTCTTT. Encoded protein: CASSEASRITEAFF.

This sequence joins TRBV20-1 and TRBJ2-3, with D tentatively TRBD1 (6 bases). Germline V gives CDR1 DFQATT, CDR2 SNEGSKA (reference sequence). The CDR3 is made up of 14 amino acids. With 2 bases removed from V and 6 bases from J, the gap between germline ends came to 15 bases. The CDR3 spells CSARKGESVDTQYF. The CDR3 region has the DNA TGCAGTGCTAGAAAGGGGGAGTCAGTGGATACGCAGTATTTT.